The TCR beta chain under discussion was sequenced for a study of OX40 agonist ivuxolimab in advanced cancers. Some background on the complete study: Ivuxolimab was an agonistic, fully human IgG2 monoclonal antibody directed against OX40 (CD134), a costimulatory receptor. Intravenous ivuxolimab was administered to patients every 2 weeks at six dose levels: 0.01, 0.1, 0.3, 1.5, 3 and 10 mg/kg. Of the 50 or so patients in dose escalation, about 20 had hepatocellular carcinoma, approximately 15 had melanoma, 9 had renal cell carcinoma and 9 had head and neck cancer. A male proportion of around 81% and a mean age of roughly 55 years, ranging from about 23 to 79, were recorded for the dose-escalation cohort. Patients were allowed to have had prior anti-PD-1, anti-PD-L1 or anti-CTLA-4 therapy, and more than 35% of the dose-escalation patients had been treated with checkpoint inhibitors. Partial responses were achieved by three dose-escalation patients, of whom one had hepatocellular carcinoma and two had cutaneous melanoma. The purpose of peripheral TCRbeta sequencing was to test whether ivuxolimab changed TCR sequence diversity and led to clonal T-cell expansion. The paper describes the monotherapy dose-escalation part (N of about 57 patients) of the phase I trial of ivuxolimab. Study-wide conclusions, independent of this receptor: Low levels of normalized T-cell clonal expansion were also shown by some nonresponding patients. At doses from 0.1 to 3.0 mg/kg, clonal expansion was seen in both CD4+ and CD8+ blood T cells between baseline and week 6. Which antigens the clonally expanded peripheral T cells were specific for was not determined. On average, CD8+ T cells showed more expanded clones than CD4+ T cells after ivuxolimab. In partial responders in the 0.1-3.0 mg/kg groups, normalized peripheral clonal expansion was found to be among the lowest, especially among CD8+ T cells.

The trial excluded patients who had a history of autoimmune disease or were on systemic immunosuppression. Peripheral blood for TCR sequencing was drawn from every dose cohort at baseline, at cycle 4 day 1 and at cycle 7 day 1. Samples came from an open-label, multicenter, first-in-human phase I dose-escalation trial of ivuxolimab. The trial enrolled adults with locally advanced or metastatic head and neck squamous cell, hepatocellular, melanoma or renal cell carcinoma. Before TCR sequencing, CD4+ T cells and CD8+ T cells from peripheral blood were sorted into separate populations. For sequencing of the TCRbeta CDR3 region, genomic DNA was extracted from the sorted cells. TCRbeta CDR3 regions were sequenced using the immunoSEQ Assay. TCRdb mirrors the immuneACCESS table, restricted to in-frame sequences. Some clones are absent from its copies; in checked studies, under half trace to an unresolved V gene, and the reason for the others is unknown. The sample table holds about 41,000 clones, of which 87% were seen once. The biggest ten clones account for roughly 36% of the sample.

In regard to this clone: It lacks a known antigen. It has no much larger one-base neighbor in the sample; base qualities were not kept.

CDR1 and CDR2 (ENHRY, SYGVKD) derive from the germline V gene. Reading from cysteine to phenylalanine, the CDR3 counts 13 amino acids. Only the CDR3 portion is preserved as DNA: 39 bases, with reading frame beginning at the first base. The junction shows trimming of 7 bases on V and 1 base on J, plus 10 bases between the germline ends. The chain is assembled from TRBV10-3 and TRBJ1-1, with no confidently assigned D gene. The sample consisted of CD4+ or CD8+ T cells sorted from blood, taken in a trial of the OX40 agonist ivuxolimab. The sequence came from an adult with an advanced solid tumor such as melanoma, head and neck, liver or kidney cancer. The DNA sequence is as follows: TGTGCCATCAAAGAGGGTCCGAACACTGAAGCTTTCTTT. This translates into CAIKEGPNTEAFF.